Listed below are T cell receptor beta chains from one sample, sequenced in a study of cytomegalovirus exposure and HLA in healthy donors. Data came from immunoSEQ multiplex PCR; TCRdb stores just in-frame clones and leaves some out. The data show about 200,000 clones, over 65% seen once. What was sequenced was PBMCs. The receptors derive from a boy aged 2-9 years in good health and CMV-seronegative. Both conserved end residues are trimmed from each CDR3.

>TRBV2
ASSGPGDPRGELF
>TRBV2
ASSVGQGIDTQY
>TRBV28
ASTSRVGEQY
>TRBV11-2
ASSPRLATSYNEQF
>TRBV18
ASSRGQYNSGNTIY
>TRBV27
ASSFIRTPNSPLH
>TRBV7-8
ASSFTGNTGIGKQY
>TRBV5-5
ASSLLSGNTIY
>TRBV9
ASSEWGGEAF
>TRBV2
ASKVDYSYEQY
>TRBV5-4
ASSSYRGSPLSGANGLT
>TRBV6-5
ASSYGSPRRLETQY
>TRBV4-3
ASSQERIGLGTEAF
>TRBV5-4
ASSLQAMNTEAF
>TRBV6-4
ASSDKGVRPEAF
>TRBV6-4
ADTRGLMNTEAF
>TRBV6-6
ASSYPRTGYTDTQY
>TRBV6-6
ASSHPGDGYTEAF
>TRBV28
ASSLRAGGSSPLH
>TRBV5-1
ASSFGGALDTQY
>TRBV5-1
ASSLGDSYNQPQH
>TRBV19
ASSIQGPYEQY
>TRBV7-6
ASSSEGRAGEKLF
>TRBV23-1
ASSQSRRPLNTEAF
>TRBV27
ASGTSLIHEQY
>TRBV2
ASSEQGIHEQY
>TRBV11-2
ASSLGLRISYGYT
>TRBV7-6
ASSSQGGWRGADNEQF
>TRBV2
ASSKRGGGETQY
>TRBV5-4
ASSSQGNEKLF
>TRBV4-2
ASSQDSSADTQY
>TRBV19
ASSSDRGPKNIQY
>TRBV9
ASSVATGGVYEQY
>TRBV4-2
ASSPLGGRSTDTQY
>TRBV7-7
ASSRKTSDTQY
>TRBV18
ASSPYAGAPTEAF
>TRBV5-5
ASSLGASTNTEAF
>TRBV6-1
ASSLGREGNSPLH
>TRBV5-1
ASSRGGPGTDTQY
>TRBV2
ASGGASGASDTQY
>TRBV6-5
ASSYHPRGGNTIY
>TRBV29-1
SVGQRSGNTEAF
>TRBV6-5
ASSSRTDYEQY
>TRBV5-1
ASSIDRGPLRELF
>TRBV7-9
ASSPLRGNSGNTIY
>TRBV5-4
ASSFAAGITNRDYGYT